The 7 T cell receptor beta chains below come from one sample, sequenced in a study of spatial heterogeneity in lung cancer. Time point of the sample: blood at routine non-recurrence follow-up after resection. No cells were sorted before sequencing. The whole RNA sequenced was extracted from tumor, nontumor lung or frozen PBMC. TCRdb used MiXCR to reprocess the 5' RACE reads, holding one entry per CDR3 protein. Of about 120,000 distinct CDR3 sequences listed, 10% to 15% are singletons. Sequencing used PBMCs, obtained at follow-up. The receptors were gathered from a male donor with early-stage non-small cell lung cancer.

The genes are TRBV3-1 and TRBJ1-2, with TRBD1 as a possible D gene (5 bases). This CDR3 comprises 14 residues. V shed 4 bases and J shed 6 bases, with 15 bases lying between them. Germline lookup yields CDR1 LGHDT and CDR2 YNNKEL (reference sequence). CDR3 in DNA: TGTGCCAGCAGCCGGGCCGGGGGAATGGATGGCTACACCTTC. This gives the protein CASSRAGGMDGYTF. The whole variable domain, remainder taken from reference TRBV3-1 and TRBJ1-2, is DTAVSQTPKYLVTQMGNDKSIKCEQNLGHDTMYWYKQDSKKFLKIMFSYNNKELIINETVPNRFSPKSPDKAHLNLHINSLELGDSAVYFCASSRAGGMDGYTFGSGTRLTVV.

In this sample, this clonotype turned up many times. The chain links TRBV4-1 to TRBJ1-6; D is uncertain. The CDR3 totals 16 residues. With 0 bases removed from V and 2 bases from J, the gap between germline ends came to 8 bases. The V gene's germline CDR1 is MGHRA and CDR2 YSYEKL. The CDR3: CASSQDLRPYNSPLHF. The CDR3 coding sequence is TGCGCCAGCAGCCAAGATCTGAGACCCTATAATTCACCCCTCCACTTT.

The chain has TRBV27 and TRBJ2-5, with D hard to call. The V end was cut by 6 bases, the J end by 5 bases, with 16 bases between. In germline, CDR1 is MNHEY, CDR2 SMNVEV (reference sequence). The CDR3 sequence is 14 residues long. The CDR3 is CASSTQDLGETQYF. DNA of the CDR3: TGTGCCAGCAGCACCCAGGATCTGGGGGAGACCCAGTACTTC.

This clonotype occurred many times. V is TRBV5-1 and J is TRBJ1-6; D remains unclear. V lost 0 bases and J lost 10, with 14 bases in between. This CDR3 comprises 15 residues. Germline lookup yields CDR1 SGHRS and CDR2 YFSETQ. The CDR3 DNA reads as TGCGCCAGCAGCTTGGATCTGGGCGCAAGCTCACCCCTCCACTTT. Protein sequence: CASSLDLGASSPLHF.

This clonotype was seen a handful of times. This chain connects TRBV5-1 to TRBJ2-5; D may be TRBD1 (7 bases). The CDR3 sequence is 16 residues long. V dropped 2 bases and J dropped 1 base, with 15 bases sitting between them. Germline V lookup: CDR1 SGHRS, CDR2 YFSETQ. The CDR3 DNA reads TGCGCCAGCAGCTTTGGAGGGGGCCTGTCCCAAGAGACCCAGTACTTC. Amino acids: CASSFGGGLSQETQYF.

J is TRBJ2-1 and V is TRBV7-2; D gene uncertain. The CDR3 sequence is 16 residues long. In germline, CDR1 is SGHTA, CDR2 FQGNSA. V lost 2 bases and J lost 2, with 13 bases in between. CDR3: CASSLRSGGAYNEQFF. The DNA for the CDR3 is TGTGCCAGCAGCTTAAGATCTGGCGGAGCCTACAATGAGCAGTTCTTC.

A few counts support this clonotype. The chain uses TRBV20-1 and TRBJ2-1; either TRBD1 or TRBD2 may supply D (5 bases each). Trimming took off 7 bases at V and 1 base at J, with 14 bases between the two ends. This CDR3 has 14 amino acids. Looked up from germline, CDR1 is DFQATT and CDR2 is SNEGSKA (reference sequence). The DNA for the CDR3 is TGCAGTGTTCGCCGGGACGGATCCTACAATGAGCAGTTCTTC. Translation gives CSVRRDGSYNEQFF.